Presented here are 12 T cell receptor beta chains from one specimen sequenced in a study of cytotoxic CD8 clonotypes in ibrutinib-treated CLL. The table came from immunoSEQ multiplex PCR; TCRdb's copy has only in-frame clones and leaves some out. This sample yields 60,000 to 65,000 clones, of which 57% are seen a single time; about 15% belongs to the top ten. The sample was PBMCs, taken after 12 months of ibrutinib treatment. Receptors were obtained from a human donor with chronic lymphocytic leukemia.

This clone was picked up many times. The chain joins TRBV7-9 to TRBJ2-5, with a tentative D call TRBD1 (5 bases). Germline loops: CDR1 SEHNR, CDR2 FQNEAQ (reference sequence). Trimming took off 1 base at V and 5 bases at J, with 8 bases between the two ends. The CDR3 spans 13 residues. Here the CDR3 DNA reads TGTGCCAGCAGCTTAGGGGGCTGGGAGACCCAGTACTTC. Translating it yields CASSLGGWETQYF.

The chain is built from TRBV21-1 and TRBJ2-7; TRBD2 was called by the table and not checked on the DNA. TRBV21-1 is a documented pseudogene. The length of the CDR3 is 15 residues. For the CDR3, the DNA is TGTGCCAGCAGCAAAGGGCGGGCGGAGGCCTACGAGCAGTACTTC. It yields the protein CASSKGRAEAYEQYF.

The chain combines TRBV7-2 with TRBJ2-1; the match to TRBD2 covers 8 bases. There are 15 residues in the CDR3. CDR1 SGHTA and CDR2 FQGNSA come from the germline V gene. J gave up 7 bases and V 1 base, and 6 bases lay outside the gene matches. Written as DNA, the CDR3 is TGTGCCAGCAGCTTAGTTGGGACTAGTAGTAATGAGCAGTTCTTC. This codes for CASSLVGTSSNEQFF.

A word on this clone: This sample also contains other DNA sequences that code for the same CDR3. CDR3 sequence (DNA): TGTGCCAGCAGTTTGCTCGGGACTGAAGCTTTCTTT. This translates into CASSLLGTEAFF. The chain combines TRBV28 with TRBJ1-1, with unresolved D. Germline assignment: CDR1 MDHEN and CDR2 SYDVKM. This CDR3 spans 12 amino acids. The ends were cut back, 3 bases at V and 5 bases at J, with 7 bases in the middle.

The rearrangement links TRBV5-4 to TRBJ2-7, with 7 bases aligning to TRBD1. CDR3 length: 13 residues. CDR1 is SGHNT, CDR2 YYREEE, per germline (reference sequence). Trimming took 4 bases from V and 1 from J; bases not matched to a gene: 2. The DNA of the CDR3 is TGTGCCAGCAGCCTGGGACAGTCCTACGAGCAGTACTTC. Encoded protein: CASSLGQSYEQYF.

This clone was counted once. The genes are TRBV4-1 and TRBJ2-1; 16 nucleotides match TRBD2. The CDR3 is made up of 20 amino acids. Looked up from germline, CDR1 is MGHRA and CDR2 is YSYEKL. With 1 base clipped from V and 0 bases from J, the junction kept 6 bases outside the gene matches. The CDR3 protein is CASSQGPGTSGRASYNEQFF. The CDR3, as DNA: TGCGCCAGCAGCCAAGGGCCTGGGACTAGCGGGAGGGCCTCCTACAATGAGCAGTTCTTC.

This clone was recorded a few times. V is TRBV6-5 and J is TRBJ1-1; TRBD1 aligns across 11 bases. With V trimmed by 2 bases and J by 7 bases, 6 bases remained unmatched. The CDR3 totals 15 residues. Looked up from germline, CDR1 is MNHEY and CDR2 is SVGAGI. CDR3 protein: CASSYGDRGWGEAFF. The CDR3, as DNA: TGTGCCAGCAGTTACGGGGACAGGGGGTGGGGTGAAGCTTTCTTT.

V and J are TRBV7-2 and TRBJ2-2; the match to TRBD2 covers 13 bases. From germline, CDR1 is SGHTA and CDR2 FQGNSA. This CDR3 has 16 residues. The trim removed 1 base at V and 5 bases at J, leaving 1 base unmatched. CDR3 DNA: TGTGCCAGCAGCTTAGGACTAGCGGGAGGTACCGGGGAGCTGTTTTTT. Translation: CASSLGLAGGTGELFF.

This chain links TRBV2 with TRBJ2-7, with D unresolved. Per germline, CDR1 SNHLY and CDR2 FYNNEI. V was trimmed by 7 bases and J by 2 bases, leaving 12 bases between them. The CDR3 loop spans 13 amino acids. CDR3 in DNA: TGTGCCAGCACCTGGTCAGCAGCCTACGAGCAGTACGTC. Translating gives CASTWSAAYEQYV.

A few counts support this clone. The V and J genes are TRBV13 and TRBJ2-1; possible D gene TRBD2, 5 bases. CDR3 length: 13 amino acids. In germline, CDR1 is PRHDT, CDR2 FYEKMQ (reference sequence). Deletions cut 3 bases from V and 5 bases from J, with 8 bases between. The CDR3 DNA is TGTGCCAGCAGCTTCGGGGAAAACAATGAGCAGTTCTTC. Translating it yields CASSFGENNEQFF.

The rearrangement uses TRBV7-8 and TRBJ2-2, with unresolved D. The V end was cut by 2 bases, the J end by 4 bases, with 17 bases between. Looked up from germline, CDR1 is SGHVS and CDR2 is FQNEAQ. The CDR3 is 17 amino acids. The CDR3 nucleotides are TGTGCCAGCAGCTTACCGTCGCGCGGTTTGACCACCGGGGAGCTGTTTTTT. As protein: CASSLPSRGLTTGELFF.

The CDR3 DNA is TGTGCCAGCAGCCAAAGGGAGACAGCCCTGACCCAGCTCCTTTCACCCCTCCACTTT. It specifies CASSQRETALTQLLSPLHF. V gene TRBV7-2 combines with J gene TRBJ1-6; maybe TRBD1 (5 bases). This CDR3 comprises 19 residues. V lost 5 bases, J lost 9 bases, and 29 bases lay in between. In germline, CDR1 is SGHTA, CDR2 FQGNSA.